A selection of T cell receptor beta chains follows, all from one sample in a study of regulatory T cells in long-lasting Graves disease. Via MiXCR, TCRdb re-called the multiplex PCR reads, giving one row per CDR3 protein. Of about 420,000 distinct CDR3 sequences listed, roughly 17% are singletons. These same records also appear under a second study, on T cells in Graves' hyperthyroidism and ophthalmopathy.

The source material was peripheral blood mononuclear cells (PBMCs), sampled at new diagnosis, from a patient treated with antithyroid drugs. The receptors stem from a young woman with Graves disease. Both conserved end residues are part of each CDR3. D genes are given only for firm matches. Size is omitted from some rows. Given values are once, few, many or a class for expanded clones.

>few|TRBJ1-1|TRBV19|-
CASSMIGNTEAFF
TGTGCCAGTAGTATGATTGGGAACACTGAAGCTTTCTTT
>many|TRBJ2-3|TRBV30|-
CAWRVPGPSTDTQYF
TGTGCCTGGAGGGTACCCGGGCCTAGCACAGATACGCAGTATTTT
>few|TRBJ1-5|TRBV28|TRBD1
CASSLRQGIMEPQHF
TGTGCCAGCAGTTTACGACAGGGGATTATGGAGCCCCAGCATTTT
>few|TRBJ2-5|TRBV25-1|TRBD2
CASREGGRLQETQYF
TGTGCCAGCCGGGAGGGCGGGAGACTCCAAGAGACCCAGTACTTC
>many|TRBJ2-2|TRBV12-3/TRBV12-4|-
CASSLTVRTGELFF
TGTGCCAGCAGTTTAACTGTTAGGACCGGGGAGCTGTTTTTT
>-|TRBJ2-1|TRBV12-3/TRBV12-4|-
CASSLDLGGEQFF
TGTGCCAGCAGCCTAGATCTAGGGGGTGAGCAGTTCTTC
>-|TRBJ2-5|TRBV24-1|-
CATSGGIAPQETQYF
TGTGCCACCAGTGGAGGTATAGCGCCCCAAGAGACCCAGTACTTC
>many|TRBJ2-3|TRBV9|-
CASSDGGAADTQYF
TGTGCCAGCAGCGATGGGGGCGCCGCAGATACGCAGTATTTT
>many|TRBJ2-7|TRBV7-6|-
CASSPRVGPDYEQYF
TGTGCCAGCAGCCCCCGGGTCGGGCCCGACTACGAGCAGTACTTC
>many|TRBJ2-1|TRBV30|TRBD2
CAWSRLAGNNEQFF
TGTGCCTGGAGTAGACTAGCGGGGAACAATGAGCAGTTCTTC
>-|TRBJ2-5|TRBV7-9|TRBD2
CASSNSGRETQYF
TGTGCCAGCAGCAATAGCGGGAGGGAGACCCAGTACTTC
>many|TRBJ1-4|TRBV5-1|-
CASSLAAEPNEKLFF
TGCGCCAGCAGCTTGGCTGCAGAACCTAATGAAAAACTGTTTTTT
>many|TRBJ1-2|TRBV6-1|TRBD1
CASRLQGPGGYTF
TGTGCCAGCAGGTTACAGGGGCCCGGTGGCTACACCTTC
>many|TRBJ2-3|TRBV28|-
CASRPGTSTDTQYF
TGTGCCAGCAGACCCGGGACTAGCACAGATACGCAGTATTTT
>-|TRBJ1-2|TRBV3-1|-
CASSQVGSNYGYTF
TGTGCCAGCAGCCAAGTCGGGTCTAACTATGGCTACACCTTC
>-|TRBJ1-5|TRBV6-2/TRBV6-3|-
CASSYSEINQPQHF
TGTGCCAGCAGTTACTCTGAAATTAATCAGCCCCAGCATTTT
>-|TRBJ2-6|TRBV28|TRBD1
CASSSRGLGANVLTF
TGTGCCAGCAGCAGCAGGGGGCTTGGGGCCAACGTCCTGACTTTC
>many|TRBJ2-2|TRBV28|-
CASMGAGELFF
TGTGCCAGCATGGGGGCCGGGGAGCTGTTTTTT
>-|TRBJ2-5|TRBV28|TRBD1
CASSLSTGVKETQYF
TGTGCCAGCAGTTTGTCGACAGGGGTGAAAGAGACCCAGTACTTC
>many|TRBJ1-1|TRBV19|-
CASSISPGGDTEAFF
TGTGCCAGTAGTATATCCCCTGGAGGGGACACTGAAGCTTTCTTT
>many|TRBJ1-6|TRBV28|-
CATIGSRDSPLHF
TGTGCCACCATAGGAAGCAGGGATTCACCCCTCCACTTT
>few|TRBJ2-5|TRBV7-3|-
CASSSLPGERETQYF
TGTGCCAGCAGCTCGCTCCCCGGGGAGAGGGAGACCCAGTACTTC
>many|TRBJ2-3|TRBV10-3|-
CAISEPLTDTQYF
TGTGCCATCAGTGAGCCGCTCACAGATACGCAGTATTTT
>many|TRBJ2-1|TRBV27|-
CASSSLASHNEQFF
TGTGCCAGCAGTTCCCTAGCCTCCCACAATGAGCAGTTCTTC
>few|TRBJ2-5|TRBV20-1|TRBD2
CSARARGRAQETQYF
TGCAGTGCTAGGGCTCGCGGGAGGGCCCAAGAGACCCAGTACTTC
>-|TRBJ2-1|TRBV30|-
CAWTPLSYNEQFF
TGTGCCTGGACCCCCCTGTCCTACAATGAGCAGTTCTTC
>few|TRBJ2-5|TRBV7-9|TRBD2
CASSLKAGVGGTQYF
TGTGCCAGCAGCTTAAAAGCGGGAGTAGGAGGGACCCAGTACTTC
>-|TRBJ2-1|TRBV6-2/TRBV6-3|TRBD1
CASSARTGVGNEQFF
TGTGCCAGCAGTGCGCGGACAGGGGTGGGAAATGAGCAGTTCTTC
>-|TRBJ2-3|TRBV7-3|TRBD2
CASSQTSGITDTQYF
TGTGCCAGCAGCCAAACTAGCGGGATCACAGATACGCAGTATTTT
>few|TRBJ1-5|TRBV20-1|-
CSARISGSGKQPQHF
TGCAGTGCTAGGATATCAGGGAGTGGGAAGCAGCCCCAGCATTTT
>-|TRBJ2-4|TRBV3-1|-
CASSLLLRGGNIQYF
TGTGCCAGCAGCCTGTTGCTTAGGGGGGGGAACATTCAGTACTTC
>many|TRBJ2-1|TRBV20-1|-
CSARDRDFDNEQFF
TGCAGTGCTAGAGATCGGGACTTCGACAATGAGCAGTTCTTC
>many|TRBJ2-3|TRBV28|TRBD2
CASSSPASGRAGTDTQYF
TGTGCCAGCAGTTCCCCCGCTAGCGGGAGGGCTGGGACAGATACGCAGTATTTT
>many|TRBJ2-6|TRBV11-2|-
CASSLRTTSGANVLTF
TGTGCCAGCAGCCTTAGAACTACCTCTGGGGCCAACGTCCTGACTTTC
>-|TRBJ1-1|TRBV27|-
CASSLPGRLNTEAFF
TGTGCCAGCAGTTTGCCCGGACGGTTGAACACTGAAGCTTTCTTT
>many|TRBJ2-1|TRBV3-1|TRBD1
CASSDRGIGEQFF
TGTGCCAGCAGCGACAGGGGTATTGGTGAGCAGTTCTTC
>-|TRBJ2-7|TRBV20-1|TRBD1
CSAAETGRISYEQYF
TGCAGTGCTGCCGAGACAGGGAGAATCTCCTACGAGCAGTACTTC
>few|TRBJ2-6|TRBV27|-
CASSSDIYEAGANVLTF
TGTGCCAGCAGTTCGGACATCTACGAGGCTGGGGCCAACGTCCTGACTTTC
>-|TRBJ1-1|TRBV5-1|TRBD1
CASSFTGTGFGGGTEAFF
TGCGCCAGCAGCTTTACCGGGACAGGGTTTGGAGGGGGCACTGAAGCTTTCTTT
>many|TRBJ1-2|TRBV15|-
CATSIGFPQFYGYTF
TGTGCCACCAGCATCGGTTTTCCGCAATTCTATGGCTACACCTTC
>few|TRBJ2-1|TRBV2|TRBD2
CASSAGLGSANEQFF
TGTGCCAGCAGTGCGGGACTAGGGAGCGCCAATGAGCAGTTCTTC
>-|TRBJ2-7|TRBV5-1|-
CASSLDKGAGEQYF
TGCGCCAGCAGCTTAGACAAGGGCGCGGGCGAGCAGTACTTC
>many|TRBJ2-1|TRBV7-9|-
CASSLAQEYNEQFF
TGTGCCAGCAGCTTGGCTCAGGAATACAATGAGCAGTTCTTC
>many|TRBJ2-7|TRBV27|TRBD1
CASRRTGGTTYEQYF
TGTGCCAGCAGACGGACAGGGGGAACAACCTACGAGCAGTACTTC
>-|TRBJ2-3|TRBV11-2|TRBD2
CASSPRAGWGTDTQYF
TGTGCCAGCAGCCCCCGAGCGGGATGGGGGACAGATACGCAGTATTTT
>few|TRBJ2-2|TRBV28|-
CASSATPITGELFF
TGTGCCAGCAGTGCAACCCCGATCACCGGGGAGCTGTTTTTT
>few|TRBJ2-7|TRBV11-3|-
CASSPGTGLHEQYF
TGTGCCAGCAGCCCCGGGACGGGGCTCCACGAGCAGTACTTC
>-|TRBJ2-1|TRBV13|-
CASSFSYEQFF
TGTGCCAGCAGCTTCTCCTACGAGCAGTTCTTC
>few|TRBJ2-2|TRBV28|-
CASSPISPTGELFF
TGTGCCAGCAGCCCCATCTCCCCCACCGGGGAGCTGTTTTTT
>many|TRBJ2-7|TRBV12-3/TRBV12-4|TRBD2
CASSLLAETYEQYF
TGTGCCAGCAGTTTACTAGCGGAAACCTACGAGCAGTACTTC
>many|TRBJ2-3|TRBV9|-
CASSAPGLRGTDTQYF
TGTGCCAGCAGCGCCCCGGGTCTCAGAGGCACAGATACGCAGTATTTT
>many|TRBJ1-1|TRBV5-1|-
CASSLVGVNTEAFF
TGTGCCAGCAGCTTAGTTGGAGTGAACACTGAAGCTTTCTTT
>-|TRBJ2-3|TRBV12-3/TRBV12-4|-
CASSFVGGVQDTQYF
TGTGCCAGCAGTTTCGTCGGTGGGGTCCAAGATACGCAGTATTTT
>many|TRBJ2-7|TRBV6-1|TRBD2
CASRGGSSYEQYF
TGTGCCAGCCGCGGCGGGAGCTCCTACGAGCAGTACTTC
>many|TRBJ2-7|TRBV20-1|-
CSARDQFRQGSSYEQYF
TGCAGTGCTAGAGATCAGTTTAGGCAGGGTAGCTCCTACGAGCAGTACTTC
>many|TRBJ2-3|TRBV28|TRBD2
CASTETGTSGNSRFSTDTQYF
TGTGCCAGCACCGAAACCGGGACTAGCGGGAATAGTCGCTTCAGCACAGATACGCAGTATTTT
>many|TRBJ1-1|TRBV6-1|-
CASSDRGWYTEAFF
TGTGCCAGCAGCGATAGGGGTTGGTACACTGAAGCTTTCTTT
>few|TRBJ1-5|TRBV19|-
CASSIFGQSNQPQHF
TGTGCCAGTAGTATTTTTGGACAGAGTAATCAGCCCCAGCATTTT
>many|TRBJ2-1|TRBV18|-
CASSPPGTRWGSEQFF
TGTGCCAGCTCACCACCAGGGACGCGGTGGGGGTCTGAGCAGTTCTTC
>few|TRBJ2-7|TRBV20-1|-
CSARKVVTIVYEQYF
TGCAGTGCTAGAAAGGTAGTAACTATCGTGTACGAGCAGTACTTC